Below, 19 T cell receptor beta chains from the same sample are listed, as sequenced in a study of OX40 agonist ivuxolimab in advanced cancers. Measured with immunoSEQ multiplex PCR; TCRdb has only the in-frame clones, and not every one. The repertoire holds more than 60,000 clones, less than 85% seen once, with under 4.5% in the top ten. Specimen: CD4+ or CD8+ T cells sorted from blood, collected in a trial of the OX40 agonist ivuxolimab. Receptors were obtained from an adult with an advanced solid tumor such as melanoma, head and neck, liver or kidney cancer.

V gene TRBV18 combines with J gene TRBJ1-1; unclear D gene. CDR1 is KGHSH, CDR2 LQKENI, per germline. The V end was cut by 6 bases, the J end by 3 bases, with 11 bases between. The CDR3 sequence is 13 residues long. The CDR3 loop reads CASSDGRDTEAFF. In DNA, the CDR3 is TGTGCCAGCTCCGACGGACGGGACACTGAAGCTTTCTTT.

The chain joins TRBV19 to TRBJ2-2; D ambiguous. This CDR3 is built from 14 residues. V dropped 1 base and J dropped 5 bases, with 8 bases sitting between them. Per the germline V gene, CDR1 is LNHDA and CDR2 is SQIVND (reference sequence). The CDR3 protein is CASSIGLNTGELFF. The CDR3 DNA sequence: TGTGCCAGTAGTATAGGGCTTAATACCGGGGAGCTGTTTTTT.

The V call is TRBV27, the J call TRBJ2-2, with 11 bases that match TRBD1. Trimming cost V 6 bases and J 5 bases; bases outside gene matches: 8. This CDR3 contains 16 residues. The germline CDR1 and CDR2 sequences are MNHEY and SMNVEV (reference sequence). CDR3 sequence: CASRTDRGLRTGELFF. For the CDR3, the DNA is TGTGCCAGCAGGACGGACAGGGGGCTTCGAACCGGGGAGCTGTTTTTT.

This clone was picked up one time. CDR3 DNA sequence: TGCGCCAGCAGTGAAATTGGTTTAACCGGGACCAGGCTCCGGGCCAAAAACATTCAGTACTTC. Its translation is CASSEIGLTGTRLRAKNIQYF. The chain couples TRBV10-1 to TRBJ2-4, with D possibly being TRBD1 or TRBD2 (5 bases each). Trimming left V 3 bases short and J 1 base short, with 28 bases between. Germline lookup yields CDR1 WNHNN and CDR2 SYGVQD (reference sequence). The CDR3 is 21 residues long.

V usage is TRBV11-1 and J usage is TRBJ1-1; D gene uncertain. The CDR3 runs to 13 residues. Germline V gene data show CDR1 as SGHAT and CDR2 as FQDESV (reference sequence). V was shortened by 3 bases and J by 5 bases, with 10 bases between the two germline ends. CDR3 residues: CASSFGPRTEAFF. The DNA of the CDR3 is TGTGCCAGCAGCTTTGGGCCCAGGACTGAAGCTTTCTTT.

This chain connects TRBV21-1 to TRBJ2-3; the DNA was not used to check the table's D call, TRBD2. TRBV21-1 is tagged as a pseudogene. The CDR3 length is 17 residues. CDR3 in amino acids: CASSRASSGGWVYTQYF. DNA of the CDR3: TGTGCCAGCAGCCGCGCCTCGAGCGGGGGCTGGGTATATACGCAGTATTTT.

In this sample, this clone turned up a few times. This rearrangement joins TRBV2 to TRBJ1-4, with D unclear. V lost 2 bases, J lost 2 bases, and 15 bases lay in between. The CDR3 length is 17 residues. Germline CDR1 reads SNHLY; CDR2 reads FYNNEI. CDR3 loop: CASSELGSLGTNEKLFF. CDR3 in DNA: TGTGCCAGCAGTGAACTCGGGAGCTTGGGGACTAATGAAAAACTGTTTTTT. The whole variable domain, remainder taken from reference TRBV2 and TRBJ1-4, is EPEVTQTPSHQVTQMGQEVILRCVPISNHLYFYWYRQILGQKVEFLVSFYNNEISEKSEIFDDQFSVERPDGSNFTLKIRSTKLEDSAMYFCASSELGSLGTNEKLFFGSGTQLSVL.

This sequence joins TRBV7-9 and TRBJ2-7; no reliable D call. Between the trimmed V and J ends, which lost 3 bases and 6 bases, there was a span of 12 bases. Germline assignment: CDR1 SEHNR and CDR2 FQNEAQ (reference sequence). The CDR3 sequence is 13 residues long. The CDR3 region is CASSFEPDAEQYF. CDR3 DNA sequence: TGTGCCAGCAGCTTCGAACCGGATGCCGAGCAGTACTTC.

The V call is TRBV18, the J call TRBJ2-7; 11 nucleotides line up with TRBD2. V trimming: 1 base; J trimming: 4 bases; junction bases outside the gene matches: 3. This CDR3 has 15 residues. Germline-derived CDR1 and CDR2 are KGHSH and LQKENI. CDR3 protein: CASSPLGTSGYEQYF. CDR3 nucleotides: TGTGCCAGCTCACCACTCGGGACTAGCGGTTACGAGCAGTACTTC.

The genes are TRBV29-1 and TRBJ1-4; TRBD1 might be the D (5 bases). V lost 3 bases and J 8 bases, leaving 13 bases between the germline ends. Germline V gene data show CDR1 as SQVTM and CDR2 as ANQGSEA. The CDR3 extends over 13 amino acids. DNA for the CDR3: TGCAGCGTTGAGGGCCAGGGCTGCGAAAAACTGTTTTTT. Amino acids: CSVEGQGCEKLFF.

This chain joins TRBV4-1 and TRBJ1-5; no definite D call. The CDR3 has 15 amino acids. CDR1 and CDR2 (germline): MGHRA, YSYEKL. The V end was cut by 4 bases, the J end by 3 bases, with 13 bases between. The CDR3 sequence is CASSPPAGFNQPQHF. CDR3 sequence (DNA): TGCGCCAGCAGCCCACCCGCAGGATTCAATCAGCCCCAGCATTTT.

The genes are TRBV10-2 and TRBJ1-1; TRBD1 matches at 10 bases. CDR1 WSHSY and CDR2 SAAADI come from the germline V gene. After removal of 6 bases from V and 5 bases from J, the junction contained 6 bases not matched to a gene. CDR3 length equals 14 residues. CDR3 in amino acids: CASRMTGGRTEAFF. CDR3 sequence (DNA): TGCGCCAGCAGGATGACAGGGGGCCGAACTGAAGCTTTCTTT.

V usage is TRBV7-8 and J usage is TRBJ1-6; D is undetermined. V shed 1 base and J shed 7 bases, with 5 bases lying between them. CDR1 is SGHVS, CDR2 FQNEAQ, per germline. The CDR3 length is 13 residues. CDR3 in amino acids: CASSLEVNSPLHF. In DNA, the CDR3 is TGTGCCAGCAGCTTAGAAGTCAATTCACCCCTCCACTTT.

The V call is TRBV2, the J call TRBJ1-2; D unclear. The CDR3 has 14 residues. V lost 2 bases, J lost 3 bases, and 10 bases lay in between. From germline, CDR1 is SNHLY and CDR2 FYNNEI. CDR3 amino acids: CASSELGKDYGYTF. CDR3 coding DNA: TGTGCCAGCAGTGAATTGGGCAAGGACTATGGCTACACCTTC.

This rearrangement joins TRBV4-1 to TRBJ2-1; tentatively, D is TRBD1 or TRBD2 (6 bases each). Germline values: CDR1 MGHRA, CDR2 YSYEKL. Trimming left V 7 bases short and J 6 bases short, with 28 bases between. This CDR3 contains 18 residues. The CDR3 sequence is CASTPGYPGARLSNEQFF. In DNA form, the CDR3 reads TGCGCCAGCACACCAGGGTACCCGGGGGCCCGCCTCAGCAATGAGCAGTTCTTC.

This rearrangement joins TRBV5-4 to TRBJ2-4; 15 bases match TRBD2. Trimming cost V 0 bases and J 8 bases; bases outside gene matches: 6. This CDR3 comprises 17 residues. CDR1 is SGHNT and CDR2 is YYREEE in the germline V gene (reference sequence). CDR3 loop: CASSLGGLAGGRDIQYF. The CDR3 DNA follows: TGTGCCAGCAGCTTGGGAGGACTAGCGGGGGGGAGAGACATTCAGTACTTC. The full variable domain, its missing parts supplied by reference TRBV5-4 and TRBJ2-4, is ETGVTQSPTHLIKTRGQQVTLRCSSQSGHNTVSWYQQALGQGPQFIFQYYREEENGRGNFPPRFSGLQFPNYSSELNVNALELDDSALYLCASSLGGLAGGRDIQYFGAGTRLSVL.

In its sample, this clone is medium-sized. The chain combines TRBV5-4 with TRBJ2-7; 8 nucleotides align to TRBD1. The CDR3 sequence is 13 residues long. Per germline, CDR1 SGHNT and CDR2 YYREEE (reference sequence). V was pared by 2 bases and J by 6 bases, with 4 bases of the junction left unmatched. The CDR3 spells CASSFAGTGEQYF. CDR3 in DNA: TGTGCCAGCAGCTTTGCAGGGACAGGCGAGCAGTACTTC.

The chain uses TRBV21-1 and TRBJ2-1; TRBD2 is taken as the D call from the table, unchecked against the DNA. TRBV21-1 is a recognized pseudogene. This CDR3 comprises 17 residues. The DNA for the CDR3 is TGTGCCAGCAGCAAACTCCCGGGACTAGCGGGATACAATGAGCAGTTCTTC. Its translation: CASSKLPGLAGYNEQFF.

The chain links TRBV5-8 to TRBJ1-4; weak D call: TRBD1 (5 bases). The CDR3 runs to 14 residues. CDR1 SGHTS and CDR2 YDEGEE come from the germline V gene. Trimming left V 4 bases short and J 4 bases short, with 11 bases between. The CDR3 sequence: CASSRGRNNEKLFF. CDR3 DNA: TGTGCCAGCAGCAGGGGACGGAATAATGAAAAACTGTTTTTT.